This TCR beta chain was recovered during a study of tumor-infiltrating lymphocytes in glioblastoma multiforme. Concerning this clonotype itself: Its antigen is unknown. At one boundary the junction diverges from the germline segment, which might be a read error.

Germline V lookup: CDR1 SGHAT, CDR2 FQNNGV. The CDR3 runs to 15 residues. Overall study results and limits: Functional subtype sorting of these T cells was not performed.

TCRB libraries came from RNA via three nested multiplex PCR rounds. MiXCR was run by TCRdb on the multiplex PCR reads, yielding one entry per CDR3 protein. This sample carries approximately 11,000 distinct CDR3 sequences, 65% to 75% of them seen once, and the ten largest clones take about two fifths. Sequencing used brain tumor tissue. This receptor was taken from a male donor with glioblastoma. The chain joins TRBV11-2 to TRBJ2-2; a possible D gene is TRBD2 (5 bases). CDR3 region: CASSFFGLNTGEMFF. The DNA for the CDR3 is TGTGCCAGCAGCTTTTTTGGCTTGAACACCGGGGAGATGTTTTTT.